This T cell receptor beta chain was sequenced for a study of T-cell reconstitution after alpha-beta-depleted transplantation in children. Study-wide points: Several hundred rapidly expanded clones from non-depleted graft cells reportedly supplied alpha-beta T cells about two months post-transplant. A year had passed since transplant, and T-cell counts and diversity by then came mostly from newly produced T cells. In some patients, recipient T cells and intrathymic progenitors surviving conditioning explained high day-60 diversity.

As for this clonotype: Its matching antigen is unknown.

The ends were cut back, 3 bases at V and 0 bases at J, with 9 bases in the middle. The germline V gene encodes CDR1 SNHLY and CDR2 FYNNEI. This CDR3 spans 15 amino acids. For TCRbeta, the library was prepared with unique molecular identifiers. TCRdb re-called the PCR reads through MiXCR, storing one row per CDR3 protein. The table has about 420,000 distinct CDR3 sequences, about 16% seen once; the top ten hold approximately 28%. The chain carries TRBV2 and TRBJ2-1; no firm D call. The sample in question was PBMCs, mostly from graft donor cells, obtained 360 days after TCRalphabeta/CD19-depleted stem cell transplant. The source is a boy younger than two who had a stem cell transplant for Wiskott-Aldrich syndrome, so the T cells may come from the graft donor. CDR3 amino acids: CASSDDISSYNEQFF. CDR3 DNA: TGTGCCAGCAGTGATGACATAAGCTCCTACAATGAGCAGTTCTTC. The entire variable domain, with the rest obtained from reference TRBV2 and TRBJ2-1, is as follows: EPEVTQTPSHQVTQMGQEVILRCVPISNHLYFYWYRQILGQKVEFLVSFYNNEISEKSEIFDDQFSVERPDGSNFTLKIRSTKLEDSAMYFCASSDDISSYNEQFFGPGTRLTVL.